This T cell receptor (beta chain) came from a study of blood T cells in healthy people across ages. Study details: Capture by template switching was about one barcoded beta molecule per two T cells.

The CDR3 totals 13 residues. V was clipped by 1 base and J by 8 bases, with 11 bases between them. CDR1 and CDR2 (germline): MNHEY, SMNVEV (reference sequence). A second PCR of 7 to 11 cycles used a sample-barcoded 5' primer and a J-beta primer mix. TCRdb recomputed calls from the 5' RACE reads with MiXCR, one row per CDR3 protein. The table has approximately 1.5 million distinct CDR3 sequences, approximately 39% seen once. This receptor was identified in a woman aged 18-35 years in good health. Sequencing input: blood. The gene calls are TRBV27 and TRBJ1-2; a weak D match, TRBD1 (6 bases). The CDR3 loop reads CASSLYQGMGYTF. DNA of the CDR3: TGTGCCAGCAGTTTATATCAGGGGATGGGCTACACCTTC.